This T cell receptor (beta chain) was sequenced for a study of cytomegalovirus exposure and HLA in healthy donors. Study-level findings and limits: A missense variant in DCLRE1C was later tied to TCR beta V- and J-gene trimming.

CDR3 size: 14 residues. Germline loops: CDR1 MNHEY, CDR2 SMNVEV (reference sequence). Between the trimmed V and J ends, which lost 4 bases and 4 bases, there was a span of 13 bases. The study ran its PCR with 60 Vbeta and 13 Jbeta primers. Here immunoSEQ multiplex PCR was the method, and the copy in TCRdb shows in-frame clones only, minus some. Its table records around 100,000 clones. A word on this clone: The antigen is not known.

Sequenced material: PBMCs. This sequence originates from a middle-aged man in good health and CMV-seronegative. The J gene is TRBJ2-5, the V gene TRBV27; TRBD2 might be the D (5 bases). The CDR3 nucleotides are TGTGCCAGCAGTTCTGCGGGCCGCGGAGAGACCCAGTACTTC. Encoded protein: CASSSAGRGETQYF.